This TCR beta chain was recovered during a study of blood T cell repertoires in COVID-19. About the study: Samples came from the United States, Italy and Spain, spanning acute and convalescent COVID-19. T cells, B-cell-depleted T cells, or PBMCs provided the cDNA or gDNA that served as material.

Per the authors' pipeline: Reference gene primer amplification in the assay estimated nucleated cell counts. The method was immunoSEQ multiplex PCR; TCRdb's version includes in-frame clones alone and lacks a portion of them. The D gene and trimming were derived from the DNA, and the V and J assignments and clone size from that table. The sample lists 70,000 to 95,000 clones; around four fifths were seen once. V gave up 4 bases and J gave up 0 bases; unmatched junction bases: 5. This CDR3 is built from 16 residues. CDR1 MNHEY and CDR2 SVGAGI come from the germline V gene. The source material was peripheral blood. This receptor was obtained from a human donor in a cohort sampled during active COVID-19. The genes are TRBV6-5 and TRBJ2-3; 9 positions agree with TRBD2. The CDR3 bases are TGTGCCAGCAGTTGGACTAGCGCCATGAGCACAGATACGCAGTATTTT. Protein product: CASSWTSAMSTDTQYF.